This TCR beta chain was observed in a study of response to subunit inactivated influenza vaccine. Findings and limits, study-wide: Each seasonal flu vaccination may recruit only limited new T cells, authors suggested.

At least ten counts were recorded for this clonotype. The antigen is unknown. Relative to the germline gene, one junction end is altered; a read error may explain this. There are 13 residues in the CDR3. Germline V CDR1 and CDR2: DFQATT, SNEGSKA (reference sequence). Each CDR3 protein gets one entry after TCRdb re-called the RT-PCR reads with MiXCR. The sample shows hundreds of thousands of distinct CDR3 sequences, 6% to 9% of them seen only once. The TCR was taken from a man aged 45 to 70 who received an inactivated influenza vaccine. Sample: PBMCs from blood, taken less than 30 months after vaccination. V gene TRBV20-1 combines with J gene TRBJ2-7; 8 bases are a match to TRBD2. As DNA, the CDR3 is TGCAGTGCTAGACCCCAACCGGGACTAGACATCATCTTC. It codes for CSARPQPGLDIIF.